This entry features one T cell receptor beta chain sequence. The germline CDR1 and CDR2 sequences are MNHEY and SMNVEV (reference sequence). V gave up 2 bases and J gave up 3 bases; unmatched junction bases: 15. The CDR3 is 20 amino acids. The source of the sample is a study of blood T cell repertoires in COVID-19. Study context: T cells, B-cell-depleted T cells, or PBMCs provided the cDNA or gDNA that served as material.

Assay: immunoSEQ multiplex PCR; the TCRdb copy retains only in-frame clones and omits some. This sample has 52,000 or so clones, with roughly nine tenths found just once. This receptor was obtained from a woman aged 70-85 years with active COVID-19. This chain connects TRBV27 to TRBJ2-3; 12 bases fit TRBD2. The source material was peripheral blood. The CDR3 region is CASSLQSLSPLAGGTDTQYF. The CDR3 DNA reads TGTGCCAGCAGTTTACAGTCTCTTAGCCCTCTAGCGGGAGGGACAGATACGCAGTATTTT.